This T cell receptor beta chain was sequenced during a study of cytomegalovirus exposure and HLA in healthy donors. Primers: 60 Vbeta forward and 13 Jbeta reverse. TCRdb keeps only in-frame clones here, not all; method: immunoSEQ multiplex PCR. The repertoire holds roughly 98,000 clones, with approximately 60% as singletons. V was trimmed by 6 bases and J by 0 bases, leaving 21 bases between them. Per the germline V gene, CDR1 is LNHDA and CDR2 is SQIVND (reference sequence). This CDR3 comprises 19 residues. The chain has TRBV19 and TRBJ2-6, with D uncertain. The receptor was derived from a woman aged 25 to 39 in good health and CMV-seropositive. Sequenced input: PBMCs. This CDR3 is CASSFTRGRFRSGANVLTF. CDR3 sequence (DNA): TGTGCCAGTAGCTTCACTCGAGGCCGTTTCCGCTCTGGGGCCAACGTCCTGACTTTC.